This T cell receptor (beta chain) was obtained from a study of identical twins. Study observations and caveats: Sequences that were out-of-frame, alpha and twin-shared displayed an excess of low generation probability.

About this clonotype: Its antigen is still unknown.

This CDR3 has 15 amino acids. Template switching created a universal primer site, and the cDNA included unique molecular identifiers. TCRdb reprocessed the 5' RACE reads via MiXCR and lists one record per CDR3 protein. This table holds 400,000 to 500,000 distinct CDR3 sequences, 15% to 20% found once. The receptor comes from a man aged 50-59 years in good health. The chain combines TRBV21-1 with TRBJ2-7; the table's D call, TRBD1, was not checked against the DNA. TRBV21-1 is flagged as a pseudogene. Sequencing was done on a sample of naive T cells sorted from blood. CDR3 amino acids: CANSYTPPETYEQYF. CDR3 coding DNA: TGTGCCAACTCGTACACCCCCCCTGAAACCTACGAGCAGTACTTC.